These 19 T cell receptor beta chains were sequenced from one sample in a study of beta chain features in type 1 diabetes. Expressed TCRB transcripts were sequenced, since all the RNA that had been isolated was reverse transcribed. Data came from immunoSEQ multiplex PCR; TCRdb stores just in-frame clones and leaves some out. The top ten hold around 0.015% of the sample, which has some 330,000 clones, around 10% seen once. The sequenced material came from naive CD4+ T cells from blood. All receptors come from a woman between 25 and 40 years old in good health.

This clone was counted only a few times. The chain has TRBV4-2 and TRBJ1-2; 7 bases fit TRBD1. Trimming at V came to 0 bases and at J to 2 bases, leaving 3 bases not matched to a gene. The CDR3 covers 15 residues. In germline, CDR1 is LGHNA, CDR2 YNFKEQ. As DNA, the CDR3 is TGTGCCAGCAGCCAAGAGGCAGGGGGGAACTATGGCTACACCTTC. Translation: CASSQEAGGNYGYTF.

The chain has TRBV4-1 and TRBJ1-5; 8 bases are shared with TRBD1. Trimming removed 2 bases from V and 3 bases from J; junction bases left unmatched: 3. Germline loops: CDR1 MGHRA, CDR2 YSYEKL. This CDR3 has 15 amino acids. CDR3 sequence: CASSQLTGDNQPQHF. CDR3 nucleotide sequence: TGCGCCAGCAGCCAATTGACAGGGGACAATCAGCCCCAGCATTTT.

The chain links TRBV30 to TRBJ2-1; TRBD2 agrees at 7 bases. Germline V gene data show CDR1 as GTSNPN and CDR2 as SVGIG (reference sequence). The CDR3 consists of 13 residues. J was trimmed by 5 bases and V by 4 bases; bases with no gene match: 5. CDR3 protein: CAWTGTTHNEQFF. The CDR3, as DNA: TGTGCCTGGACCGGGACTACACACAATGAGCAGTTCTTC. The full variable domain, in which reference TRBV30 and TRBJ2-1 provide the parts outside the CDR3, is SQTIHQWPATLVQPVGSPLSLECTVEGTSNPNLYWYRQAAGRGLQLLFYSVGIGQISSEVPQNLSASRPQDRQFILSSKKLLLSDSGFYLCAWTGTTHNEQFFGPGTRLTVL.

The chain uses TRBV30 and TRBJ1-1, with D uncertain. The germline V gene encodes CDR1 GTSNPN and CDR2 SVGIG (reference sequence). With 2 bases removed from V and 6 bases from J, the gap between germline ends came to 16 bases. This CDR3 region has 14 residues. The CDR3 DNA follows: TGTGCCTGGAGTCCCCGTGGCAGTTGGTCTGAAGCTTTCTTT. Amino acid sequence: CAWSPRGSWSEAFF.

This clone has more than one count but fewer than ten. The V call is TRBV6-6, the J call TRBJ2-2, with 9 bases aligning to TRBD1. V trimming: 7 bases; J trimming: 4 bases; junction bases outside the gene matches: 10. The CDR3 sequence is 16 residues long. CDR1 MNHNY and CDR2 SVGAGI come from the germline V gene (reference sequence). DNA of the CDR3: TGTGCCAGCATCGCAATAGGGACAGGGCGCACCGGGGAGCTGTTTTTT. It specifies CASIAIGTGRTGELFF.

J is TRBJ2-7 and V is TRBV18; D perhaps matches TRBD1 (6 bases). The CDR3 spans 14 residues. The ends were cut back, 4 bases at V and 3 bases at J, with 13 bases in the middle. The V gene's germline CDR1 is KGHSH and CDR2 LQKENI. Here the CDR3 reads CASSQDQGNYEQYF. CDR3 DNA sequence: TGTGCCAGCTCACAGGACCAGGGGAACTACGAGCAGTACTTC.

The J gene is TRBJ2-3, the V gene TRBV28; 7 bases are shared with TRBD1. V trimming: 7 bases; J trimming: 2 bases; junction bases outside the gene matches: 18. The CDR3 consists of 18 residues. From germline, CDR1 is MDHEN and CDR2 SYDVKM. For the CDR3, the DNA is TGTGCCAGCATCGCTCAGGGGGTGCTAGACCTCTTCACAGATACGCAGTATTTT. This gives the protein CASIAQGVLDLFTDTQYF.

This clone has a handful of counts. The chain couples TRBV6-5 to TRBJ2-1, with 7 bases fitting TRBD1. From germline, CDR1 is MNHEY and CDR2 SVGAGI. This CDR3 contains 12 residues. J lost 6 bases, V lost 5 bases, and 1 base had no gene match. CDR3 DNA: TGTGCCAGCAGTAGACAGGGCAATGAGCAGTTCTTC. Translating gives CASSRQGNEQFF.

This clone was detected a few times. The V and J genes are TRBV6-5 and TRBJ1-1, with 8 bases identical to TRBD1. Germline V CDR1 and CDR2: MNHEY, SVGAGI. The CDR3 totals 15 residues. Trimming at V came to 5 bases and at J to 1 base, leaving 6 bases not matched to a gene. CDR3 loop: CASSRGQVGNTEAFF. The CDR3 bases are TGTGCCAGCAGTCGGGGACAGGTGGGGAACACTGAAGCTTTCTTT.

This clone turned up a few times. The germline gene is not matched at one end of the junction; a read error may be the cause. The V gene is TRBV30, the J gene TRBJ2-7; TRBD1 matches at 9 bases. The CDR3 covers 12 residues. Germline lookup yields CDR1 GTSNPN and CDR2 SVGIG (reference sequence). The CDR3 DNA is TGTGCTTGGACAGGGGTCTCCTACGAGCAGTACTTC. Encoded protein: CAWTGVSYEQYF. Full variable domain (remainder filled in from reference TRBV30 and TRBJ2-7): SQTIHQWPATLVQPVGSPLSLECTVEGTSNPNLYWYRQAAGRGLQLLFYSVGIGQISSEVPQNLSASRPQDRQFILSSKKLLLSDSGFYLCAWTGVSYEQYFGPGTRLTVT.

This clone occurred a few times. This sample includes further DNA sequences coding for the same CDR3. V is TRBV28 and J is TRBJ2-7; no definite D call. Germline values: CDR1 MDHEN, CDR2 SYDVKM. Trimming took 4 bases from V and 4 from J, leaving 8 bases between them. CDR3 length: 12 amino acids. CDR3 in DNA: TGTGCCAGCAGTTCAACAGTGTACGAGCAGTACTTC. Its translation: CASSSTVYEQYF.

The chain employs TRBV5-4 and TRBJ2-3, with D possibly being TRBD2 (5 bases). The CDR3 consists of 15 residues. The V end was cut by 4 bases, the J end by 4 bases, with 16 bases between. CDR1 SGHNT and CDR2 YYREEE come from the germline V gene (reference sequence). CDR3: CASSPPTRTADTQYF. The DNA of the CDR3 is TGTGCCAGCAGCCCCCCCACTAGAACGGCAGATACGCAGTATTTT.

The gene calls are TRBV15 and TRBJ2-3; D is ambiguous. The CDR3 is 16 residues long. The germline CDR1 and CDR2 sequences are LNHNV and YYDKDF (reference sequence). Trimming left V 0 bases short and J 0 bases short, with 10 bases between. As DNA, the CDR3 is TGTGCCACCAGCAGAGATCTATCTCCTAGCACAGATACGCAGTATTTT. Translated, it gives CATSRDLSPSTDTQYF. The complete variable domain, with remaining parts taken from reference TRBV15 and TRBJ2-3, reads DAMVIQNPRYQVTQFGKPVTLSCSQTLNHNVMYWYQQKSSQAPKLLFHYYDKDFNNEADTPDNFQSRRPNTSFCFLDIRSPGLGDTAMYLCATSRDLSPSTDTQYFGPGTRLTVL.

The gene calls are TRBV29-1 and TRBJ2-5; D is uncertain. The DNA end favors TRBJ2-7, so the J call may be wrong. CDR3 length: 13 residues. From germline, CDR1 is SQVTM and CDR2 ANQGSEA. CDR3 protein: CSVGAAGAYEQYF. The DNA for the CDR3 is TGCAGCGTTGGGGCAGCCGGCGCCTACGAGCAGTACTTC.

This clone has just a few counts. The chain is built from TRBV6-5 and TRBJ2-3; the D gene is possibly TRBD1 (6 bases). Germline values: CDR1 MNHEY, CDR2 SVGAGI. Trimming took off 0 bases at V and 6 bases at J, with 13 bases between the two ends. This CDR3 comprises 15 residues. The CDR3 nucleotides are TGTGCCAGCAGTTACTCCTACAGGGCAGACGATACGCAGTATTTT. This sequence encodes CASSYSYRADDTQYF.

The chain uses TRBV10-3 and TRBJ2-1; D is possibly TRBD2 (6 bases). Trimming stripped 2 bases from V and 2 bases from J, with 16 bases between. Looked up from germline, CDR1 is ENHRY and CDR2 is SYGVKD. This CDR3 is 17 amino acids long. The DNA for the CDR3 is TGTGCCATCAGTGAGGCGCGGGACCAGGCCGCCTACAATGAGCAGTTCTTC. Residues: CAISEARDQAAYNEQFF.

This chain joins TRBV5-4 and TRBJ2-2; TRBD1 matches 7 bases. Germline loops: CDR1 SGHNT, CDR2 YYREEE (reference sequence). This CDR3 region has 15 residues. Losses at the gene ends were 4 bases for V and 4 bases for J; bases not matched to a gene: 7. CDR3 sequence reads: CASSTQTGLTGELFF. Here the CDR3 DNA reads TGTGCCAGCAGCACCCAGACAGGGCTCACCGGGGAGCTGTTTTTT.

The sample holds a few counts of this clone. The chain joins TRBV25-1 to TRBJ2-1, with 8 bases fitting TRBD1. Trimming at V came to 2 bases and at J to 0 bases, leaving 3 bases not matched to a gene. The CDR3 runs 16 residues. Germline-derived CDR1 and CDR2 are MGHDK and SYGVNS. CDR3 amino acids: CASSEDRGSSYNEQFF. The CDR3 coding sequence is TGTGCCAGCAGTGAAGACAGGGGAAGCTCCTACAATGAGCAGTTCTTC.

The rearrangement links TRBV6-5 to TRBJ1-4; possible D gene TRBD1, 5 bases. V was cut by 6 bases and J by 2 bases, with 13 bases left in between. Germline CDR1 and CDR2: MNHEY and SVGAGI. CDR3 length: 15 amino acids. The CDR3 region is CASSPRGATNEKLFF. DNA of the CDR3: TGTGCCAGCAGCCCGCGTGGGGCGACTAATGAAAAACTGTTTTTT.